This T cell receptor beta chain is from a study of T cell repertoires in cytomegalovirus infection (dated by TCRdb to the late 2010s). General notes on the study: Donor HLA type was relevant to the analysis, because carriage of CMV infection together with the matching HLA type was indicated by public TCR beta signatures. Study-wide findings and limitations: In the ex vivo response, HLA-C-restricted CMV-specific TCR beta clonotypes were dominant, and in two of eight donors the single most frequent clonotype came from this HLA-C-restricted group. Cumulative frequency of public TCR beta family members discriminated carriers of CMV infection plus the relevant HLA type in this cohort and an independent 352-donor cohort.

This clonotype was found a few times. What this receptor recognizes is not known. No much larger clonotype is one base removed from it; base qualities were not supplied. V is pared back by 0 bases and J by 8 bases, with 19 bases lying between the germline termini. Reading the germline V gene (reference sequence) gives CDR1 DFQATT and CDR2 SNEGSKA. Including the terminal cysteine and phenylalanine, the CDR3 comprises 15 residues. Just the 45-base CDR3 DNA is kept, in frame starting at base 1. The sequencing machine was an Illumina HiSeq 1500. Through fastp at Q25 and MiXCR, TCRdb rebuilt clones from the public reads, retaining in-frame beta chains. Rows are unified per CDR3 protein, each entry keeping the most common DNA and genes. This sample lists 630,000 or so distinct CDR3 sequences; roughly a quarter were detected once. The ten largest clonotypes hold 7% to 9% of the sample.

The TCR originated in a human donor in good health (CMV status not recorded). Some clones in this sample may be carry-over from other donors' samples. The V and J segments used are TRBV20-1 and TRBJ1-2; the D gene is unclear. The material sequenced was CD8+ T cells from PBMCs. The encoded CDR3 is CSARDRSQAPRGYTF. The sequence in DNA is TGCAGTGCTAGAGATAGGAGTCAGGCCCCTCGGGGCTACACCTTC.